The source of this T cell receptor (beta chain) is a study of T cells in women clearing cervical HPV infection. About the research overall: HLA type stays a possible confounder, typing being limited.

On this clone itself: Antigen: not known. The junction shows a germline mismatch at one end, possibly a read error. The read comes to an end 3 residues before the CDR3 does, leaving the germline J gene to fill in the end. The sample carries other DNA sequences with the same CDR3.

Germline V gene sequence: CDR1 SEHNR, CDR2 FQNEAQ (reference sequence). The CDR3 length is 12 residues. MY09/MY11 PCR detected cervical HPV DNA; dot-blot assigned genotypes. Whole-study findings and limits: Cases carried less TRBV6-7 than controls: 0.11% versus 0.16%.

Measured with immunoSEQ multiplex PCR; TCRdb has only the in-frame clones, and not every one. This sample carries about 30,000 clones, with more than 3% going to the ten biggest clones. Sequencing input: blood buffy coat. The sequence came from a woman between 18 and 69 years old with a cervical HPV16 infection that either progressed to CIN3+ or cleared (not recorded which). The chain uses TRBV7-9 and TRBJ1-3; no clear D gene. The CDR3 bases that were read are TGTGCCAGCCTGGACTCTGGAAACACT. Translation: CASLDSGNT. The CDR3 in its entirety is CASLDSGNTIYF. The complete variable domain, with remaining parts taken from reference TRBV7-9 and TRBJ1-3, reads DTGVSQNPRHKITKRGQNVTFRCDPISEHNRLYWYRQTLGQGPEFLTYFQNEAQLEKSRLLSDRFSAERPKGSFSTLEIQRTEQGDSAMYLCASLDSGNTIYFGEGSWLTVV.